The clone carrying this T cell receptor beta chain was picked up a small number of times. This specimen belongs to a study of identical twins. TCRdb reanalysed the 5' RACE reads using MiXCR and keeps one entry per CDR3 protein. This table holds 650,000 to 800,000 distinct CDR3 sequences, 8.6% found once. V lost 7 bases and J lost 4, with 8 bases in between. Germline V CDR1 and CDR2: LNHDA, SQIVND (reference sequence). The length of the CDR3 is 12 residues. The same sample was also used in a study of yellow fever vaccine responses in identical twins.

V is TRBV19 and J is TRBJ1-5; D is perhaps TRBD1 (5 bases). The source material was PBMCs. The sequence derives from a woman in her late teens or twenties in good health. The CDR3 sequence is CASTQGNQPQHF. The CDR3 nucleotides are TGTGCCAGTACCCAGGGAAATCAGCCCCAGCATTTT.